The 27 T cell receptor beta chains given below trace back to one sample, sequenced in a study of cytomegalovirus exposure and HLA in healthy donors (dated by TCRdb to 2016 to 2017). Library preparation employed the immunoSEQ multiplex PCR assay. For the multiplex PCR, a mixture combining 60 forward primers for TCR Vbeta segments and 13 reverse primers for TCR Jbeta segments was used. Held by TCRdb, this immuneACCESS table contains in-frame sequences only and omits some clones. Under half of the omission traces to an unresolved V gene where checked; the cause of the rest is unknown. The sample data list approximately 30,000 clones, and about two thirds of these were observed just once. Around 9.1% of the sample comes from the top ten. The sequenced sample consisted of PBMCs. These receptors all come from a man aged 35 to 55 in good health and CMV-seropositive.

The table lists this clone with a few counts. CDR3 in amino acids: CASSVPSGDEQFF. The CDR3 bases are TGTGCCAGCAGTGTCCCTAGCGGCGATGAGCAGTTCTTC. The gene calls are TRBV25-1 and TRBJ2-1; 7 bases are a match to TRBD2. The CDR3 consists of 13 residues. Germline V gene data show CDR1 as MGHDK and CDR2 as SYGVNS. V lost 4 bases, J lost 8 bases, and 5 bases stayed unmatched.

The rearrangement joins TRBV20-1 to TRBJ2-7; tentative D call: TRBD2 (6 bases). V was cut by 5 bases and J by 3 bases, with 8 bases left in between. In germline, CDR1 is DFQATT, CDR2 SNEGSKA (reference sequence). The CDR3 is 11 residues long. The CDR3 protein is CSAATSYEQYF. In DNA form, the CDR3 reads TGCAGTGCTGCGACTAGCTACGAGCAGTACTTC.

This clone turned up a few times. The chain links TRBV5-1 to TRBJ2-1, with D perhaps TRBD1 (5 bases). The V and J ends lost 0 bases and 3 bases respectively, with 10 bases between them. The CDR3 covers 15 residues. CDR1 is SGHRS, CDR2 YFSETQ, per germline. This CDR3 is CASSLAAGYYNEQFF. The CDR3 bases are TGCGCCAGCAGCTTGGCCGCAGGGTACTACAATGAGCAGTTCTTC.

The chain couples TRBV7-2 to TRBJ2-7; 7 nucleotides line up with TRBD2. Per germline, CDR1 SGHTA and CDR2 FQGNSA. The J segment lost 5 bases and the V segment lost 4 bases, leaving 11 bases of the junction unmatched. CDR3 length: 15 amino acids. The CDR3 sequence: CASSSPGLVKNEQYF. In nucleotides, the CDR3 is TGTGCCAGCAGCTCTCCTGGACTAGTCAAGAACGAGCAGTACTTC. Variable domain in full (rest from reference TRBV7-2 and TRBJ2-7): GAGVSQSPSNKVTEKGKDVELRCDPISGHTALYWYRQSLGQGLEFLIYFQGNSAPDKSGLPSDRFSAERTGGSVSTLTIQRTQQEDSAVYLCASSSPGLVKNEQYFGPGTRLTVT.

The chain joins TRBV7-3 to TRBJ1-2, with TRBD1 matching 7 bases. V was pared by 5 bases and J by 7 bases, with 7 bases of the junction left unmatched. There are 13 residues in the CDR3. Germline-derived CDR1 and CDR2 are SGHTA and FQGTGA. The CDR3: CASSLMTGSGYTF. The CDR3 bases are TGTGCCAGCAGCCTCATGACAGGGAGTGGCTACACCTTC.

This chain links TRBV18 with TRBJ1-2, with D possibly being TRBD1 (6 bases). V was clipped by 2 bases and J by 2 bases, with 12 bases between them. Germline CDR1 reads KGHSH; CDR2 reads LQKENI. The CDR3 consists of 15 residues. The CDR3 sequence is CASSPSKGVNYGYTF. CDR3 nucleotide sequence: TGTGCCAGCTCACCATCGAAGGGGGTAAACTATGGCTACACCTTC.

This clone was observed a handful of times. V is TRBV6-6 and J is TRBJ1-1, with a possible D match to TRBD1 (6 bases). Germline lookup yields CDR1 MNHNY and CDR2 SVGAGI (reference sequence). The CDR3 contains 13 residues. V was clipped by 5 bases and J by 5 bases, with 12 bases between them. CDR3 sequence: CASSMDSLTEAFF. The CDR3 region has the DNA TGTGCCAGCAGTATGGACAGCTTGACTGAAGCTTTCTTT.

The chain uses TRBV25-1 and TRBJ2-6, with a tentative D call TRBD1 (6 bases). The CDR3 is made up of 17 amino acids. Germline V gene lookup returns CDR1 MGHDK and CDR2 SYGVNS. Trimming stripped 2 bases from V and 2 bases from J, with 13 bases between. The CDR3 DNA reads TGTGCCAGCAGTGAAGCACAGGGAGCAGCTGGGGCCAACGTCCTGACTTTC. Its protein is CASSEAQGAAGANVLTF.

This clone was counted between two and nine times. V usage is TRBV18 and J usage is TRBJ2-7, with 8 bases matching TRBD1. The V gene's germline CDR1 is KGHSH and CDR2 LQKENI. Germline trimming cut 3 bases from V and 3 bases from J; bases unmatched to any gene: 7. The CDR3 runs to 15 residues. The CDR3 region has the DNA TGTGCCAGCTCACCTGGGACAGGTGGGGTCTACGAGCAGTACTTC. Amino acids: CASSPGTGGVYEQYF.

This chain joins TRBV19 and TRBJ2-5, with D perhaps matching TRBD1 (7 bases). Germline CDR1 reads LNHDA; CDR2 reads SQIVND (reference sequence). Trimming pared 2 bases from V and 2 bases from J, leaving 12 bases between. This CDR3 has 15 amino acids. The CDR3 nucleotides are TGTGCCAGTAGTATAATGCCAGGGGGGCAAGAGACCCAGTACTTC. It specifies CASSIMPGGQETQYF.

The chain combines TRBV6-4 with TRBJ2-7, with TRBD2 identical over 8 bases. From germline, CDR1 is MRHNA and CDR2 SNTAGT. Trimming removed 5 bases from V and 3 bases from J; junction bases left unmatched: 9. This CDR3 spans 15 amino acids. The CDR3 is CASSRPRGLDYEQYF. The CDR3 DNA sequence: TGTGCCAGCAGTCGCCCAAGGGGACTAGACTACGAGCAGTACTTC.

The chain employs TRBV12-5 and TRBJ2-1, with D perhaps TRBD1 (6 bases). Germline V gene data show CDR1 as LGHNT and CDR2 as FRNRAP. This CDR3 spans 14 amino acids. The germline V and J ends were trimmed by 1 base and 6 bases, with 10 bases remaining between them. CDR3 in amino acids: CASGLAGAGNEQFF. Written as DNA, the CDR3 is TGTGCTAGTGGTTTGGCAGGGGCAGGCAATGAGCAGTTCTTC.

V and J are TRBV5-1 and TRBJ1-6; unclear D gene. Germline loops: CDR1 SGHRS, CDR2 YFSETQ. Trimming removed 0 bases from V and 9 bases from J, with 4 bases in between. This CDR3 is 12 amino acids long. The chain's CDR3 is CASSLGSSPLHF. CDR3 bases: TGCGCCAGCAGCTTGGGCAGTTCACCCCTCCACTTT.

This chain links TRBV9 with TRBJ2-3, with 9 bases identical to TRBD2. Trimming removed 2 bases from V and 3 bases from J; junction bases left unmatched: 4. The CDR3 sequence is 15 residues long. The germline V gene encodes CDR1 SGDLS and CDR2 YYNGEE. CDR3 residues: CASSVVAGVTDTQYF. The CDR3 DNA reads TGTGCCAGCAGCGTGGTAGCGGGGGTTACAGATACGCAGTATTTT.

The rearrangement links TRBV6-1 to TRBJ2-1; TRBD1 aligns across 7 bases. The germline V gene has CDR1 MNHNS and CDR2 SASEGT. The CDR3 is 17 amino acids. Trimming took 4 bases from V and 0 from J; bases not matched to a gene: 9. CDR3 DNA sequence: TGTGCCAGCAGTGCGTCCGACAGGGCTAGCTCCTACAATGAGCAGTTCTTC. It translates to CASSASDRASSYNEQFF.

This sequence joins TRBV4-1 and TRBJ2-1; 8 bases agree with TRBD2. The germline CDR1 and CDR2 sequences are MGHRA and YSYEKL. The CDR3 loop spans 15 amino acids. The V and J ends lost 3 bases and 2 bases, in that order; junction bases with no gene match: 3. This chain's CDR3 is CASSQSGSTYNEQFF. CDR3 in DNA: TGCGCCAGCAGCCAGAGCGGGAGCACCTACAATGAGCAGTTCTTC.

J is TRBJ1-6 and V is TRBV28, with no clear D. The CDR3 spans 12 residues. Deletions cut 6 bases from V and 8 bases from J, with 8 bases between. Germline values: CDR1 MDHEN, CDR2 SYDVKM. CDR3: CASRRLDSPLHF. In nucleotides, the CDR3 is TGTGCCAGCAGGAGGTTGGATTCACCCCTCCACTTT.

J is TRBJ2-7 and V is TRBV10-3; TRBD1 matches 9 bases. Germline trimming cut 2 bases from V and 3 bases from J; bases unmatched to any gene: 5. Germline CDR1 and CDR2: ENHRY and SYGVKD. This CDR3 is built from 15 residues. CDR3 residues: CAISEADRGLYEQYF. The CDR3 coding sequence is TGTGCCATCAGTGAGGCGGACAGGGGCCTCTACGAGCAGTACTTC.

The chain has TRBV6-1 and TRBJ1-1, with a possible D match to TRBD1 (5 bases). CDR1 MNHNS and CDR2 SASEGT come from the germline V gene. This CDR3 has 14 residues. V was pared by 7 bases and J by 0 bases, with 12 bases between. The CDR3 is CASTSEGLNTEAFF. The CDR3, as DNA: TGTGCCAGCACCTCGGAGGGGCTGAACACTGAAGCTTTCTTT.

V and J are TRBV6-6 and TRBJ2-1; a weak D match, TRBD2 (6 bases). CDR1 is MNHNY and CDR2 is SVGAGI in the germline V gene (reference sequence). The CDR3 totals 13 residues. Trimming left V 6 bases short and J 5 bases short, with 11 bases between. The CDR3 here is CASRSGPNNEQFF. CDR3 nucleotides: TGTGCCAGCAGAAGCGGGCCCAACAATGAGCAGTTCTTC.

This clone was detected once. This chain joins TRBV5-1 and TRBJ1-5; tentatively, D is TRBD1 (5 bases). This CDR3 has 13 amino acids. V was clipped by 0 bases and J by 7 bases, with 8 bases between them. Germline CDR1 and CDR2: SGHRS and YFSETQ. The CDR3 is CASSLGDFQPQHF. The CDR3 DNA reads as TGCGCCAGCAGCTTGGGGGACTTCCAGCCCCAGCATTTT.

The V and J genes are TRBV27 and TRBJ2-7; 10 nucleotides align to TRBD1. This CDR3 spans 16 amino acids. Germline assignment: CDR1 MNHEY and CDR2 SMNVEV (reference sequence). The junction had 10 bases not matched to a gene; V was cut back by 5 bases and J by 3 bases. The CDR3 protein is CASSLSPGTGDYEQYF. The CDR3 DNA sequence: TGTGCCAGCAGTCTTTCCCCCGGGACAGGGGACTACGAGCAGTACTTC.

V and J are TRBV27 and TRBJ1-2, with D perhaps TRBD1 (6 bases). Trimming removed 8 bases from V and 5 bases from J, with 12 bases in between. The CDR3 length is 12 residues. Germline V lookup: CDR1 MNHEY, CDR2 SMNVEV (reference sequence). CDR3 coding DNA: TGTGCCAGCGGAGACAGGATTTATGGCTACACCTTC. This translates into CASGDRIYGYTF.

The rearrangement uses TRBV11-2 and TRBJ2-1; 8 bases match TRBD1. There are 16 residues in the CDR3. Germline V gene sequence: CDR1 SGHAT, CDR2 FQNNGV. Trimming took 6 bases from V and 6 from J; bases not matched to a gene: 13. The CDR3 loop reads CASSSQRTGRGNEQFF. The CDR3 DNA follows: TGTGCCAGCAGTTCGCAAAGGACAGGGCGGGGCAATGAGCAGTTCTTC.

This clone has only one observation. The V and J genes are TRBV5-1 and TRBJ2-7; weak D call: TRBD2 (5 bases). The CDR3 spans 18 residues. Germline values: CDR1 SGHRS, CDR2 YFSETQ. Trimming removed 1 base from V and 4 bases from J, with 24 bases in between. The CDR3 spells CASSLTLAIPGLLYEQYF. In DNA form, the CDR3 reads TGCGCCAGCAGCTTGACCTTGGCCATACCGGGGTTGTTATACGAGCAGTACTTC.

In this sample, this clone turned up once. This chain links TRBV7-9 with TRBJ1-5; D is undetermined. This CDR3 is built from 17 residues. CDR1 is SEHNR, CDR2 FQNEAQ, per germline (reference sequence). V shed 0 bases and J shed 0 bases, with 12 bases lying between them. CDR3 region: CASSLAGTPYSNQPQHF. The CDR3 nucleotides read TGTGCCAGCAGCTTAGCGGGCACTCCCTATAGCAATCAGCCCCAGCATTTT.

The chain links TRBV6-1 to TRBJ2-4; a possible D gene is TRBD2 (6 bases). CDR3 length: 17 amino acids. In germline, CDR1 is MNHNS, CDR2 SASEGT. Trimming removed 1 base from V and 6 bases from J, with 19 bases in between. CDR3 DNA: TGTGCCAGCAGTGAAGGGGGTGGAGAGGCGGGGAGAAACATTCAGTACTTC. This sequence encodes CASSEGGGEAGRNIQYF.